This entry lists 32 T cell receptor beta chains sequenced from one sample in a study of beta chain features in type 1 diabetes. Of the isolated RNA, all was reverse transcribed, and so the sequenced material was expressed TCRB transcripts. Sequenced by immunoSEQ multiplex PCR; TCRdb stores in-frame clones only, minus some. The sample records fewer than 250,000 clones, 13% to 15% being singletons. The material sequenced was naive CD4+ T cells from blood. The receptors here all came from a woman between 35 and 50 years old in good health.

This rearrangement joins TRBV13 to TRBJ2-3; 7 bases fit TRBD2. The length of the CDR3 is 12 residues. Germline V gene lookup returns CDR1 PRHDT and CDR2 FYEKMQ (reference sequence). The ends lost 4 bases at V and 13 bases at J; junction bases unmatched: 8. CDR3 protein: CASSSPGGNKYF. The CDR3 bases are TGTGCCAGCAGCTCCCCGGGGGGAAACAAGTATTTT.

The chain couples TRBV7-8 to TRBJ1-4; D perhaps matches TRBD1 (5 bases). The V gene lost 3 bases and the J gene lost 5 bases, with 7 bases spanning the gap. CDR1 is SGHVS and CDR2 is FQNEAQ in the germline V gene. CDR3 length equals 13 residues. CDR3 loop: CASSFRTNEKLFF. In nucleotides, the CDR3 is TGTGCCAGCAGCTTCCGGACAAATGAAAAACTGTTTTTT.

CDR3 DNA sequence: TGCGCCAGCAGCCGGTGGTCCAAAGCGGGGGCCTCTTACGAGCAGTACTTC. Amino acid sequence: CASSRWSKAGASYEQYF. The chain combines TRBV5-1 with TRBJ2-7, with TRBD2 identical over 8 bases. Germline values: CDR1 SGHRS, CDR2 YFSETQ. CDR3 length equals 17 residues. V dropped 4 bases and J dropped 4; count of bases not matched to a gene: 16. Combining the CDR3 with reference TRBV5-1 and TRBJ2-7 gives the whole variable domain KAGVTQTPRYLIKTRGQQVTLSCSPISGHRSVSWYQQTPGQGLQFLFEYFSETQRNKGNFPGRFSGRQFSNSRSEMNVSTLELGDSALYLCASSRWSKAGASYEQYFGPGTRLTVT.

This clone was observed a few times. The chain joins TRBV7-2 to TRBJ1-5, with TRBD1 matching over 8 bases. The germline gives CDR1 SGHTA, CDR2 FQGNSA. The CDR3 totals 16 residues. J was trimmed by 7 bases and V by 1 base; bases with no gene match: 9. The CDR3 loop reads CASSLEGDRPRQPQHF. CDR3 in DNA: TGTGCCAGCAGCTTAGAAGGGGACAGGCCGCGGCAGCCCCAGCATTTT. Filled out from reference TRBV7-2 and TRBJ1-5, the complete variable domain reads GAGVSQSPSNKVTEKGKDVELRCDPISGHTALYWYRQSLGQGLEFLIYFQGNSAPDKSGLPSDRFSAERTGGSVSTLTIQRTQQEDSAVYLCASSLEGDRPRQPQHFGDGTRLSIL.

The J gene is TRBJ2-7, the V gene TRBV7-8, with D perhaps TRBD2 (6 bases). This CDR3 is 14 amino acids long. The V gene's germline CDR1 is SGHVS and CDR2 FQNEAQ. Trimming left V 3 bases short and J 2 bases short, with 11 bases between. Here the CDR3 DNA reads TGTGCCAGCAGCTTCGGGACTGTTCCCTACGAGCAGTACTTC. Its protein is CASSFGTVPYEQYF.

CDR3 residues: CASSRVPGTANKVEQFF. CDR3 coding DNA: TGTGCCAGCAGTCGAGTACCTGGGACAGCCAACAAGGTAGAGCAGTTCTTC. The chain has TRBV27 and TRBJ2-1, with 7 bases identical to TRBD1. There are 17 residues in the CDR3. Germline V gene data show CDR1 as MNHEY and CDR2 as SMNVEV (reference sequence). V gave up 5 bases and J gave up 10 bases; unmatched junction bases: 20.

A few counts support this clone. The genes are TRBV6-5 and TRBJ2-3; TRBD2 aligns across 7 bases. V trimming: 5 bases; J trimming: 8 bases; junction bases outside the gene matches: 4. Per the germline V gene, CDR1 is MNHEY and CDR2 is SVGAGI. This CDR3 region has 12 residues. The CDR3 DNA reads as TGTGCCAGCAGTAACCAGCGGGGTACGCAGTATTTT. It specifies CASSNQRGTQYF.

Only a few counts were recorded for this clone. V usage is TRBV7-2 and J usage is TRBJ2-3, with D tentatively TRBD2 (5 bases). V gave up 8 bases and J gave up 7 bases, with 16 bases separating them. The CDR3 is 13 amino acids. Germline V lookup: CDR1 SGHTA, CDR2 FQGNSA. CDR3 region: CASEGQQLNTQYF. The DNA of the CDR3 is TGTGCCAGCGAGGGCCAACAGCTTAATACGCAGTATTTT. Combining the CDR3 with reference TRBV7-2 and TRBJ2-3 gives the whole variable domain GAGVSQSPSNKVTEKGKDVELRCDPISGHTALYWYRQSLGQGLEFLIYFQGNSAPDKSGLPSDRFSAERTGGSVSTLTIQRTQQEDSAVYLCASEGQQLNTQYFGPGTRLTVL.

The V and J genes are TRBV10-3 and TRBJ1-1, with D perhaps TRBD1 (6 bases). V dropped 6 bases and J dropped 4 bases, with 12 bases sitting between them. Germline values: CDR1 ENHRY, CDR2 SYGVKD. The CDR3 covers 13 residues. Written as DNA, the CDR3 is TGTGCCATCAGAGGGCAGGGGTTCACTGAAGCTTTCTTT. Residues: CAIRGQGFTEAFF.

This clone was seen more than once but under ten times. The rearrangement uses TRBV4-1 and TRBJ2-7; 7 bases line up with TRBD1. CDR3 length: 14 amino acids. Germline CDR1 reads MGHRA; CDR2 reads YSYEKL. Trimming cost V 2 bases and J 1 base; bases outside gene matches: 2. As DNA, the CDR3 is TGCGCCAGCAGCCAACCGGGACAGTCCTACGAGCAGTACTTC. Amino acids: CASSQPGQSYEQYF.

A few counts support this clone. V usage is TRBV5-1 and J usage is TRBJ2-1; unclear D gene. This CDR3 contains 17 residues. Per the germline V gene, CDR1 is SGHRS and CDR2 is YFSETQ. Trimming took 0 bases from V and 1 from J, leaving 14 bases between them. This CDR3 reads CASSLGVKIGSYNEQFF. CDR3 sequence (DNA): TGCGCCAGCAGCTTGGGAGTTAAGATCGGGTCCTACAATGAGCAGTTCTTC.

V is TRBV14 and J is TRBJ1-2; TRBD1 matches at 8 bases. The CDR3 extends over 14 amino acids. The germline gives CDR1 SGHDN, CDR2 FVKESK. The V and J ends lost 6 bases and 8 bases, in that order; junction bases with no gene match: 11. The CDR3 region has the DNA TGTGCCAGCAGATACAGGGGGGGCATTGGCGGCTACACCTTC. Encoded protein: CASRYRGGIGGYTF.

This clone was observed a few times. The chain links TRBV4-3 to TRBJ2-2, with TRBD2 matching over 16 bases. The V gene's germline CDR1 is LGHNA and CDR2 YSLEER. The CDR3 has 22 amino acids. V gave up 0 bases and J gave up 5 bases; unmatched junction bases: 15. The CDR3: CASSQEWQVPGTSGGGTGELFF. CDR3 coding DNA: TGCGCCAGCAGCCAAGAGTGGCAGGTCCCCGGGACTAGCGGGGGGGGTACCGGGGAGCTGTTTTTT.

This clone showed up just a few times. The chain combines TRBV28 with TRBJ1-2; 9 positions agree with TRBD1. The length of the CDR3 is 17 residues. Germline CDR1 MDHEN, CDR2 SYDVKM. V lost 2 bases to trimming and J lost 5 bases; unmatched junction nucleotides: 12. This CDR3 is CASSLNGGTGSGYGYTF. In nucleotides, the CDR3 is TGTGCCAGCAGTTTAAACGGGGGGACAGGGTCTGGGTATGGCTACACCTTC.

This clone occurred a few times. CDR3 sequence: CASSPPSGVSSPLHF. In DNA, the CDR3 is TGTGCCAGCTCACCACCGTCGGGGGTGAGTTCACCCCTCCACTTT. This chain joins TRBV18 and TRBJ1-6; D possibly corresponds to TRBD1 (5 bases). This CDR3 spans 15 amino acids. V dropped 0 bases and J dropped 9 bases, with 12 bases sitting between them. CDR1 is KGHSH, CDR2 LQKENI, per germline.

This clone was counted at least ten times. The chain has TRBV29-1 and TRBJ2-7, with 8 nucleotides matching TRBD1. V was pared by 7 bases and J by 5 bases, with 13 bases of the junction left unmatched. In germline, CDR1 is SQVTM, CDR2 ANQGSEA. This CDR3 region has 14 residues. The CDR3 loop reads CSALGQGRIHEQYF. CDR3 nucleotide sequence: TGCAGCGCCTTAGGACAGGGAAGGATCCACGAGCAGTACTTC.

The CDR3 coding sequence is TGTGCCAGCAGCTTAGGGGACAACGGCGAGACCCAGTACTTC. This gives the protein CASSLGDNGETQYF. The chain joins TRBV9 to TRBJ2-5; perhaps TRBD1 as D (6 bases). Germline CDR1 reads SGDLS; CDR2 reads YYNGEE. This CDR3 comprises 14 residues. Trimming removed 4 bases from V and 5 bases from J, with 15 bases in between.

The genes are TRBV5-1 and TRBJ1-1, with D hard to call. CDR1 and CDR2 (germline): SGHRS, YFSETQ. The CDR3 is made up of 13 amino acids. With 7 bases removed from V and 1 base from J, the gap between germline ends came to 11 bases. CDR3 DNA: TGCGCCAGCTCGAAACAGACGAACACTGAAGCTTTCTTT. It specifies CASSKQTNTEAFF.

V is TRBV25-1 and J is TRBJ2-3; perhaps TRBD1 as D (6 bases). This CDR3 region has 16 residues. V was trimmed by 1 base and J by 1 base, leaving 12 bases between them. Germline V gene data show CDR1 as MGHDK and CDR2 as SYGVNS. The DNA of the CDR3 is TGTGCCAGCAGTGAATCGAGGCCAGGGGGCACAGATACGCAGTATTTT. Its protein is CASSESRPGGTDTQYF.

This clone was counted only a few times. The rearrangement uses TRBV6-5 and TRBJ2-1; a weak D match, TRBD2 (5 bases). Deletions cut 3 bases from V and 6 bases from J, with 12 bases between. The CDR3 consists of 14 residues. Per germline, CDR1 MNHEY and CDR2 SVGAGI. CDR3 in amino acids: CASSYRPGGNEQFF. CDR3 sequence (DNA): TGTGCCAGCAGTTATCGGCCCGGAGGCAATGAGCAGTTCTTC.

Here the CDR3 DNA reads TGTGCCAGCAGCGTAGGTGGACTCCAATCCTACAATGAGCAGTTCTTC. Protein: CASSVGGLQSYNEQFF. The J gene is TRBJ2-1, the V gene TRBV9, with a weak D call TRBD2 (5 bases). The V gene's germline CDR1 is SGDLS and CDR2 YYNGEE. The CDR3 is made up of 16 amino acids. Trimming stripped 0 bases from V and 1 base from J, with 11 bases between.

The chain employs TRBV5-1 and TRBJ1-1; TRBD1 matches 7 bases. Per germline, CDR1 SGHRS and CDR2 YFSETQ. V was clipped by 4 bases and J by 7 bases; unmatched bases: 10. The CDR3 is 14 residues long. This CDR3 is CASSPGQALLEAFF. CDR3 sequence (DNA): TGCGCCAGCAGCCCTGGACAGGCCCTCCTTGAAGCTTTCTTT. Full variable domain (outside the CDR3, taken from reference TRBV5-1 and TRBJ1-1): KAGVTQTPRYLIKTRGQQVTLSCSPISGHRSVSWYQQTPGQGLQFLFEYFSETQRNKGNFPGRFSGRQFSNSRSEMNVSTLELGDSALYLCASSPGQALLEAFFGQGTRLTVV.

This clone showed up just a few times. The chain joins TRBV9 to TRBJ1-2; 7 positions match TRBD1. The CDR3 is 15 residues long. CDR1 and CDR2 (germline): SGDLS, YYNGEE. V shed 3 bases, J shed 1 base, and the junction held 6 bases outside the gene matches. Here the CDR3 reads CASSAETGYNYGYTF. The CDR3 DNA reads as TGTGCCAGCAGCGCCGAGACAGGGTATAACTATGGCTACACCTTC.

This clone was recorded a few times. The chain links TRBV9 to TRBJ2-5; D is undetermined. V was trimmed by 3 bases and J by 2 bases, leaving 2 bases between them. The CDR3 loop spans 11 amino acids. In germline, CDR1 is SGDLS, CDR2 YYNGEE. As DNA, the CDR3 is TGTGCCAGCAGCGCTCAAGAGACCCAGTACTTC. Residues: CASSAQETQYF.

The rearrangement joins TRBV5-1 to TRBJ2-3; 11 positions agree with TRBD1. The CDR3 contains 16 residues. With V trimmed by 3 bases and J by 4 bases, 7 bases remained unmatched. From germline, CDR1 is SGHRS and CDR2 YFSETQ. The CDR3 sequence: CASSSKPGQGADTQYF. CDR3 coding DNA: TGCGCCAGCAGCTCCAAACCGGGACAGGGGGCAGATACGCAGTATTTT.

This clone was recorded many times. The CDR3 spells CASSLARGTDTQYF. The CDR3 region has the DNA TGTGCCAGCAGCTTAGCCAGGGGAACAGATACGCAGTATTTT. The chain uses TRBV11-2 and TRBJ2-3; a weak D match, TRBD1 (6 bases). Trimming removed 1 base from V and 3 bases from J, with 8 bases in between. This CDR3 comprises 14 residues. Germline V gene sequence: CDR1 SGHAT, CDR2 FQNNGV.

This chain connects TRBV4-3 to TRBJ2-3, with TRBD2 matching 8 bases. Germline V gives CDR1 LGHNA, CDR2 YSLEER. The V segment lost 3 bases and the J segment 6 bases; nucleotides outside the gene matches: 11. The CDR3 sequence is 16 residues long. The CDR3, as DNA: TGCGCCAGCAGCCATGACACCGGGGGGGCGGGGGATACGCAGTATTTT. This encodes CASSHDTGGAGDTQYF.

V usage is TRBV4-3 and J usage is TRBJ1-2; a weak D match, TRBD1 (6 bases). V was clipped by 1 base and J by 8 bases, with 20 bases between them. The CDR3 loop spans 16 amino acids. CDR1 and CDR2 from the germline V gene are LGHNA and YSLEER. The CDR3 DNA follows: TGCGCCAGCAGCCAAGGCACAGGGACCTACTCTACGGGCTACACCTTC. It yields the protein CASSQGTGTYSTGYTF.

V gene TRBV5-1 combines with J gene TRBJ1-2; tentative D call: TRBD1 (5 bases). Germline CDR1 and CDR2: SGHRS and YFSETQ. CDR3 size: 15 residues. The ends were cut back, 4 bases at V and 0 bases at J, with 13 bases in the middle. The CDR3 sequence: CASSLPGLTNYGYTF. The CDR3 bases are TGCGCCAGCAGCCTACCGGGACTTACTAACTATGGCTACACCTTC.

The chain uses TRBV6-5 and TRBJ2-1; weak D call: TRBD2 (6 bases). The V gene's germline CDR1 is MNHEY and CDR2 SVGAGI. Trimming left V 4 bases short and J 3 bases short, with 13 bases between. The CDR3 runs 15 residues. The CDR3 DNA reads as TGTGCCAGCAGTTGGTCGGGGGATAACTACAATGAGCAGTTCTTC. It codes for CASSWSGDNYNEQFF.

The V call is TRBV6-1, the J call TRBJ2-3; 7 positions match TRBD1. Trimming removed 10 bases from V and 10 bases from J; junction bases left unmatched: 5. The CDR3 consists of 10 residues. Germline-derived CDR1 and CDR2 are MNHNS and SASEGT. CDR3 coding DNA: TGTGCCACCAGACAGGGACCGCAGTATTTT. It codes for CATRQGPQYF.

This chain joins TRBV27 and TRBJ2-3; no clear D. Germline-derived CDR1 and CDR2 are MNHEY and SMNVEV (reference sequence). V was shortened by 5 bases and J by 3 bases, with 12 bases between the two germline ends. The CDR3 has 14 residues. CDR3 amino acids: CASSGQALTDTQYF. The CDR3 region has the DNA TGTGCCAGCAGTGGGCAGGCTCTGACAGATACGCAGTATTTT.